This T cell receptor (beta chain) was identified in a study of blood T cell repertoires in COVID-19. Study summary: The study drew acute and convalescent COVID-19 samples from the United States, Italy and Spain. T cells, B-cell-depleted T cells, or PBMCs supplied cDNA or gDNA.

Methods used by the authors: The authors estimated nucleated cell counts from reference gene primer amplification. Clones were sequenced by immunoSEQ multiplex PCR, and TCRdb holds only the in-frame ones, with some missing. V and J calls and clone size follow that table, whereas D and trimming were derived from the DNA. Here the sample spans 150,000 to 160,000 clones, 80% being singletons. The germline CDR1 and CDR2 sequences are LNHDA and SQIVND (reference sequence). V lost 5 bases to trimming and J lost 4 bases; unmatched junction nucleotides: 6. This CDR3 has 14 amino acids. The genes are TRBV19 and TRBJ2-7; 9 bases are a match to TRBD2. Sequencing was carried out using peripheral blood. The sequence was obtained from a man aged 55 to 69 with acute or convalescent COVID-19. The CDR3 DNA sequence: TGTGCCAGTAGTGTTAGCGGGGGACCTTACGAGCAGTACTTC. It encodes CASSVSGGPYEQYF. The full variable domain, rest sourced from reference TRBV19 and TRBJ2-7, is DGGITQSPKYLFRKEGQNVTLSCEQNLNHDAMYWYRQDPGQGLRLIYYSQIVNDFQKGDIAEGYSVSREKKESFPLTVTSAQKNPTAFYLCASSVSGGPYEQYFGPGTRLTVT.